Included here is one TCR beta chain sequence, with context. Its antigen specificity is not known. The input lacks base qualities; no much larger clone sits a single base away. Patients with a history of autoimmune disease or receiving systemic immunosuppression were excluded from the trial. Peripheral blood for TCR sequencing was drawn from every dose cohort at baseline, at cycle 4 day 1 and at cycle 7 day 1. The samples were taken from a phase I, first-in-human, multicenter, open-label dose-escalation trial of ivuxolimab. The trial enrolled adults with locally advanced or metastatic head and neck squamous cell, hepatocellular, melanoma or renal cell carcinoma. Before TCR sequencing, CD4+ and CD8+ T cells were separately sorted from peripheral blood. This record belongs to a study of OX40 agonist ivuxolimab in advanced cancers. Regarding the research as a whole: The costimulatory receptor OX40 (CD134) was targeted by ivuxolimab, a fully human IgG2 agonistic monoclonal antibody. The paper describes the monotherapy dose-escalation part (N of about 55 patients) of the phase I trial of ivuxolimab. Intravenous ivuxolimab was administered to patients every 2 weeks at six dose levels: 0.01, 0.1, 0.3, 1.5, 3 and 10 mg/kg. Of the roughly 52 dose-escalation patients, hepatocellular carcinoma was present in roughly 19, melanoma in approximately 15, renal cell carcinoma in 9 and head and neck cancer in 9. The point of sequencing TCRbeta in the periphery was to test whether ivuxolimab changed TCR sequence diversity and drove clonal T-cell expansion. Partial responses occurred in three dose-escalation patients, of whom one had hepatocellular carcinoma and two had cutaneous melanoma. Patients were allowed to have had prior anti-PD-1, anti-PD-L1 or anti-CTLA-4 therapy, and around 43% of the dose-escalation patients had been treated with checkpoint inhibitors. In the dose-escalation cohort, roughly four fifths of patients were male, and the mean age was about 55 years, with a range of roughly 20 to 80.

On the study overall, not on this receptor specifically: At doses of 0.1 to 3.0 mg/kg, clonal expansion of both CD4+ and CD8+ blood T cells was observed from baseline to week 6. After ivuxolimab, CD8+ T cells had more expanded clones than CD4+ T cells on average. Antigen specificity was not determined for the clonally expanded peripheral T cells. Low levels of normalized T-cell clonal expansion were also seen in some nonresponding patients. Partial responders in the 0.1-3.0 mg/kg groups had among the lowest normalized peripheral clonal expansion, especially among CD8+ T cells.

There are 16 amino acids in the CDR3, from cysteine to phenylalanine inclusive. The only DNA kept is the CDR3, 48 bases in frame from the first base. Trimming takes 2 bases off V and 5 bases off J; junction bases not matched to a gene: 8. For CDR1 and CDR2, the germline V gene (reference sequence) lists SGHNT and YYREEE. Genomic DNA was isolated from the sorted cells so that the TCRbeta CDR3 region could be sequenced. TCRbeta CDR3 regions were sequenced using the immunoSEQ Assay. Drawn from immuneACCESS, this table holds only the in-frame rearrangements with V and J called that TCRdb kept. Clones are partly lost; checked studies trace under half to an unresolved V gene and leave the rest unexplained. The sample yields around 67,000 clones; about 90% were counted once. The ten largest account for about 1.3% of the sample.

This receptor was identified in an adult with an advanced solid tumor such as melanoma, head and neck, liver or kidney cancer. The chain joins TRBV5-4 to TRBJ2-2; 8 bases in the middle match TRBD2. The sample in question was CD4+ or CD8+ T cells sorted from blood, obtained in a trial of the OX40 agonist ivuxolimab. CDR3 loop: CASSLSGGVHTGELFF. The sequence in DNA is TGTGCCAGCAGCTTAAGCGGGGGAGTCCATACCGGGGAGCTGTTTTTT.